The TCR beta chain described here comes from a study of yellow fever vaccine responses in identical twins. General study findings and limits: Twins showed a vaccine T cell response that reportedly seemed partly convergent, partly personalized.

A single record per CDR3 protein comes from TCRdb applying MiXCR to the RT-PCR reads. The top ten hold approximately 5.1% of the sample, which has approximately 2,300 distinct CDR3 sequences, 8% to 9.5% seen once. The CDR3 extends over 17 amino acids. Germline values: CDR1 MNHNS, CDR2 SASEGT. V dropped 6 bases and J dropped 0 bases, with 15 bases sitting between them. This clonotype was observed a handful of times. Antigen unknown. The sample in question was T cells from blood (PBMCs), unsorted or a sorted subset (not recorded which), obtained roughly 2 years after vaccination. The clonotype originates from a woman between 18 and 29 years old who received the yellow fever vaccine. The chain joins TRBV6-1 to TRBJ2-6; D could derive from TRBD1 or TRBD2 (5 bases each). CDR3 residues: CASRPRGGSSGANVLTF. CDR3 in DNA: TGTGCCAGCAGACCCCGTGGGGGAAGCTCTGGGGCCAACGTCCTGACTTTC.